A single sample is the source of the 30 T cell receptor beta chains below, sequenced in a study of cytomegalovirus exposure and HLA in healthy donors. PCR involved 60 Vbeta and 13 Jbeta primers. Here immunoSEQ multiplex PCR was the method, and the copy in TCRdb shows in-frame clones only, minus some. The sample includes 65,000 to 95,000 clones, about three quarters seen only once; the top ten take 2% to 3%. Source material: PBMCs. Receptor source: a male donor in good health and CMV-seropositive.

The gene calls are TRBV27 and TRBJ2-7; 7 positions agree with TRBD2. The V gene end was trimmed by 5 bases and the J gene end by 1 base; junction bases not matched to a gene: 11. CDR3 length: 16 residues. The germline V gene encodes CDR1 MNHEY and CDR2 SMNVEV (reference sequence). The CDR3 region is CASSPIRRGGSYEQYF. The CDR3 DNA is TGTGCCAGCAGTCCGATTCGGCGCGGGGGATCCTACGAGCAGTACTTC.

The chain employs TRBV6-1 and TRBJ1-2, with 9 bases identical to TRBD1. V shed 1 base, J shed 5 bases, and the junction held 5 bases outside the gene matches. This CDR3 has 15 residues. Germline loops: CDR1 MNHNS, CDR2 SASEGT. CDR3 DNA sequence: TGTGCCAGCAGTGAAGGCCCCGGGACAGGGTATGGCTACACCTTC. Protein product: CASSEGPGTGYGYTF.

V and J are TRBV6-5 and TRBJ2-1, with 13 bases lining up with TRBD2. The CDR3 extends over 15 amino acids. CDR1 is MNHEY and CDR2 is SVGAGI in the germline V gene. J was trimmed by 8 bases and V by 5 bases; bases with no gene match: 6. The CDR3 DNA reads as TGTGCCAGCAGTCACGGACTAGCGGGAGACCATGAGCAGTTCTTC. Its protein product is CASSHGLAGDHEQFF.

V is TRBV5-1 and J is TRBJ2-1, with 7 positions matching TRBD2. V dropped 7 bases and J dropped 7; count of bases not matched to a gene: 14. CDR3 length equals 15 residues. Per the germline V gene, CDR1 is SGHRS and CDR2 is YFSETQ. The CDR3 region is CASSILSGKENEQFF. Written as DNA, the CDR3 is TGCGCCAGCTCCATCCTAAGCGGGAAGGAGAATGAGCAGTTCTTC.

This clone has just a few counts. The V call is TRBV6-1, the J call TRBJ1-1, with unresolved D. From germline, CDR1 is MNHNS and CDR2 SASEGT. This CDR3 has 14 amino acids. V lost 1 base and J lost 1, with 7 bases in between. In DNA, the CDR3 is TGTGCCAGCAGTGAAGGGCCCAGGAACACTGAAGCTTTCTTT. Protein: CASSEGPRNTEAFF.

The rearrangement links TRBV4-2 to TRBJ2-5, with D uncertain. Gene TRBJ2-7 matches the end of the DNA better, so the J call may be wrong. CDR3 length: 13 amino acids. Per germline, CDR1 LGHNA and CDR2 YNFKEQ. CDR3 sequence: CASSQVVSYEQYF. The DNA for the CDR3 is TGTGCCAGCAGCCAAGTTGTGAGTTACGAGCAGTACTTC.

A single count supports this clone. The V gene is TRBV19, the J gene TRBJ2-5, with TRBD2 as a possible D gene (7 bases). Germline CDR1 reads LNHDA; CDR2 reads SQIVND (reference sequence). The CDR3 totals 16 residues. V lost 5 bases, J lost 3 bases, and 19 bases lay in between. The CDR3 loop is CASSRLPRGAKETQYF. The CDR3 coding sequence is TGTGCCAGTAGTCGACTCCCCCGGGGGGCCAAAGAGACCCAGTACTTC.

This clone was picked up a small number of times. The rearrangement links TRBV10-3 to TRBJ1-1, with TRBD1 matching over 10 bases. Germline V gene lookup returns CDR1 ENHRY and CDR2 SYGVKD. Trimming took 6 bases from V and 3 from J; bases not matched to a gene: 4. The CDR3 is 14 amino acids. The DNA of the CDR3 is TGTGCCATCAGCAGACAGGGGGCGGACACTGAAGCTTTCTTT. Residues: CAISRQGADTEAFF.

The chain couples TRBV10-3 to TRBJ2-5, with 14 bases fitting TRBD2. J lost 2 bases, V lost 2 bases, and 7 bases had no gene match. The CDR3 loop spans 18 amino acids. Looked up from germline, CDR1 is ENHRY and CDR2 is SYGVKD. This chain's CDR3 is CAISERGTSGSGQETQYF. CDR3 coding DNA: TGTGCCATCAGTGAGCGGGGGACTAGCGGGAGTGGGCAAGAGACCCAGTACTTC.

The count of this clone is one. The CDR3 loop reads CASSPRSGANVLTF. The CDR3 DNA is TGTGCCAGCAGCCCTAGGTCTGGGGCCAACGTCCTGACTTTC. This chain uses TRBV2 with TRBJ2-6; D is uncertain. Germline values: CDR1 SNHLY, CDR2 FYNNEI. V was trimmed by 6 bases and J by 1 base, leaving 7 bases between them. The length of the CDR3 is 14 residues.

The CDR3 nucleotides read TGTGCCAGCAGCCCCTCAGCGGGGTACTGGGAGACCCAGTACTTC. It encodes CASSPSAGYWETQYF. The chain links TRBV9 to TRBJ2-5; 7 nucleotides match TRBD2. Germline values: CDR1 SGDLS, CDR2 YYNGEE. The CDR3 covers 15 residues. The J segment lost 5 bases and the V segment lost 4 bases, leaving 11 bases of the junction unmatched.

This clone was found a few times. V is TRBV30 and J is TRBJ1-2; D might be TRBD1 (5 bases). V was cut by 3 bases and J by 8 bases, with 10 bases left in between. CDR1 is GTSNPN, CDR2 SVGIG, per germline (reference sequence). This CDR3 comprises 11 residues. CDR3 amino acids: CAWRGRGGYTF. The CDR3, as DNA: TGTGCCTGGAGGGGTCGGGGGGGCTACACCTTC.

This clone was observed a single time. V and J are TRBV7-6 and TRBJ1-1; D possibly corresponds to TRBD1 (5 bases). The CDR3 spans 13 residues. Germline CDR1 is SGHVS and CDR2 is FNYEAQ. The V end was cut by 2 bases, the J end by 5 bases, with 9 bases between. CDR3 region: CASSLWQGTEAFF. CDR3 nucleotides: TGTGCCAGCAGCTTATGGCAGGGTACTGAAGCTTTCTTT.

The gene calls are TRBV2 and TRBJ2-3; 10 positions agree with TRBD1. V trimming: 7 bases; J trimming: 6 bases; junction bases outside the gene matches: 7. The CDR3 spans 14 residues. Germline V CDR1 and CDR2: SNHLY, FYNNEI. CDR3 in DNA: TGTGCCAGCAACCAGGACAGGGGGTTTGATACGCAGTATTTT. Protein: CASNQDRGFDTQYF.

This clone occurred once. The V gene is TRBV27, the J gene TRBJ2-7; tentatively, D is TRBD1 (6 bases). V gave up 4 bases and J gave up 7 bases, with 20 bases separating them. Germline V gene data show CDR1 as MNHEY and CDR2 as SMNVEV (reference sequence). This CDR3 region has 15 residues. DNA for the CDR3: TGTGCCAGCAGTTACCAGGGACACCCTGTGTTAGAGCAGTACTTC. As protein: CASSYQGHPVLEQYF.

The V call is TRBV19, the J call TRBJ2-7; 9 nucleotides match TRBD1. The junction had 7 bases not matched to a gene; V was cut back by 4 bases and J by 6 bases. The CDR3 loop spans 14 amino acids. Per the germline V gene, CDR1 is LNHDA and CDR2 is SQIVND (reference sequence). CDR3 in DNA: TGTGCCAGTAGTACCCGGGACAGGGCAGGCGAGCAGTACTTC. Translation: CASSTRDRAGEQYF.

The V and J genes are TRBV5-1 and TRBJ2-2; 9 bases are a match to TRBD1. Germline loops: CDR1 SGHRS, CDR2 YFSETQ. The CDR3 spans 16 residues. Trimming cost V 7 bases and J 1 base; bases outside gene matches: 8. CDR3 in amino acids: CASGGPTGGNTGELFF. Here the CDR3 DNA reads TGCGCCAGCGGGGGACCGACAGGGGGGAACACCGGGGAGCTGTTTTTT.

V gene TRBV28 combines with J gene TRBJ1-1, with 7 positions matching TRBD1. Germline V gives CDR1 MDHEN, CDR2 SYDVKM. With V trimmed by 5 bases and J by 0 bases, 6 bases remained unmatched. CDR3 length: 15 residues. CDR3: CASSPIGTVNTEAFF. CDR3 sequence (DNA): TGTGCCAGCAGTCCCATCGGGACAGTGAACACTGAAGCTTTCTTT.

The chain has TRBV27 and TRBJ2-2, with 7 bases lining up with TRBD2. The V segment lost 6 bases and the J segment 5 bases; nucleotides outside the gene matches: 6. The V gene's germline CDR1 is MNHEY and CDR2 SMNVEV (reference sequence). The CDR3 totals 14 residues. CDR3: CASSSPGGTGELFF. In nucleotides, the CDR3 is TGTGCCAGCAGCTCGCCCGGGGGGACCGGGGAGCTGTTTTTT.

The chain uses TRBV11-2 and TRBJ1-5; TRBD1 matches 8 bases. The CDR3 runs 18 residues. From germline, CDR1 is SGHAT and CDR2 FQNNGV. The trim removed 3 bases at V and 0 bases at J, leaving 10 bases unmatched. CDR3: CASSFGQGDTYSNQPQHF. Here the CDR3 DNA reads TGTGCCAGCAGCTTCGGACAGGGAGACACATATAGCAATCAGCCCCAGCATTTT.

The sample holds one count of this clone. The CDR3: CASSLDLMGQGPQHF. The CDR3, as DNA: TGTGCCAGCAGTTTAGATCTCATGGGGCAAGGGCCCCAGCATTTT. This chain links TRBV28 with TRBJ1-5; D perhaps matches TRBD1 (5 bases). The CDR3 is made up of 15 amino acids. Germline assignment: CDR1 MDHEN and CDR2 SYDVKM. With 2 bases removed from V and 9 bases from J, the gap between germline ends came to 17 bases.

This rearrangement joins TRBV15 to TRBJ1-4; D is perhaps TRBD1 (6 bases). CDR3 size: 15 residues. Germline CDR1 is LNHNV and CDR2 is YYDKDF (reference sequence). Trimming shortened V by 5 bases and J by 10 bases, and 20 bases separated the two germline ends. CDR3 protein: CATSAGEQLGGKLFF. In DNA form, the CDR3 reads TGTGCCACCAGCGCAGGGGAGCAGCTTGGGGGAAAACTGTTTTTT.

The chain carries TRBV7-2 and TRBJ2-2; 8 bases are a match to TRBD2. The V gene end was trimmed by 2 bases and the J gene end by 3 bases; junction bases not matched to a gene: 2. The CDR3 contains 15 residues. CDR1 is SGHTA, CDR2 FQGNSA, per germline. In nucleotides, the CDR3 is TGTGCCAGCAGCTTACCTAGCGGGTACACCGGGGAGCTGTTTTTT. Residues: CASSLPSGYTGELFF. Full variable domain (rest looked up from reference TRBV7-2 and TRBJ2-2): GAGVSQSPSNKVTEKGKDVELRCDPISGHTALYWYRQSLGQGLEFLIYFQGNSAPDKSGLPSDRFSAERTGGSVSTLTIQRTQQEDSAVYLCASSLPSGYTGELFFGEGSRLTVL.

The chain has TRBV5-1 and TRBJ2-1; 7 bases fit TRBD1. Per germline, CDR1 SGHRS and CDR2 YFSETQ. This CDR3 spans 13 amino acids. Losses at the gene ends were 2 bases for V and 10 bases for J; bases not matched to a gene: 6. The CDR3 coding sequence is TGCGCCAGCAGCTTTAAGGGGGCGCGCGAGCAGTTCTTC. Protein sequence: CASSFKGAREQFF.

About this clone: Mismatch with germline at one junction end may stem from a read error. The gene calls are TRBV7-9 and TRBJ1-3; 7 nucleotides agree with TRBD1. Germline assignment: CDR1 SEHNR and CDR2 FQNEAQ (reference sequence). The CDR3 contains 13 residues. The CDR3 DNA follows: TGTTCCAGCAGCTTGGGACAGGGAAACACCATATATTTT. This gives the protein CSSSLGQGNTIYF.

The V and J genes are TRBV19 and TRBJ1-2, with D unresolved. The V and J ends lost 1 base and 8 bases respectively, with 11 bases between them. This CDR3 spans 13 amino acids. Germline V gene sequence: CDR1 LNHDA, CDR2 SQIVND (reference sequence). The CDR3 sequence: CASSIARYGGYTF. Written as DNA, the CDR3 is TGTGCCAGTAGTATAGCTCGGTACGGGGGCTACACCTTC. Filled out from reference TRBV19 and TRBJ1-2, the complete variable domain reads DGGITQSPKYLFRKEGQNVTLSCEQNLNHDAMYWYRQDPGQGLRLIYYSQIVNDFQKGDIAEGYSVSREKKESFPLTVTSAQKNPTAFYLCASSIARYGGYTFGSGTRLTVV.

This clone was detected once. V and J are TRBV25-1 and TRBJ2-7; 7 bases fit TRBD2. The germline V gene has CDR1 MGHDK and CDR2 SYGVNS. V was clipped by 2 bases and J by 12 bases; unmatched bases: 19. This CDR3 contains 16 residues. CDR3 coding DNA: TGTGCCAGCAGTGAACGAGGCGGGAGACATCCCTCCCCCTCGTACTTC. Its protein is CASSERGGRHPSPSYF.

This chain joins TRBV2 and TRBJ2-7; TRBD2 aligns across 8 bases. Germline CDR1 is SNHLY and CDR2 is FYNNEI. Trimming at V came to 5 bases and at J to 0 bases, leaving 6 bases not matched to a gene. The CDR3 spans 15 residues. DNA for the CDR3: TGTGCCAGCAGTCCAATAGCGGGACGCTCCTACGAGCAGTACTTC. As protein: CASSPIAGRSYEQYF.

DNA of the CDR3: TGTGCCAGTAGTATAGACCCCGGGAGCTACAATGAGCAGTTCTTC. This sequence encodes CASSIDPGSYNEQFF. The chain joins TRBV19 to TRBJ2-1, with D perhaps TRBD2 (6 bases). The V end lost 0 bases, the J end lost 3 bases, and 9 bases lay between the germline ends. The CDR3 has 15 amino acids. Germline V gives CDR1 LNHDA, CDR2 SQIVND (reference sequence).

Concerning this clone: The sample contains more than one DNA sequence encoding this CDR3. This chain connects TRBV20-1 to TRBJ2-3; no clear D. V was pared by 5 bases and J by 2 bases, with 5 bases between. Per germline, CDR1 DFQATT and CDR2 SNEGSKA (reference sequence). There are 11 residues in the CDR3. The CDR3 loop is CSALYTDTQYF. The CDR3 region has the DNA TGCAGTGCTCTATACACAGATACGCAGTATTTT.